This TCR beta chain was profiled in a study of T-cell memory formation after mild COVID-19. The CDR3 consists of 15 residues. CDR1 and CDR2 (germline): SNHLY, FYNNEI. Trimming stripped 4 bases from V and 4 bases from J, with 16 bases between. 5'RACE, which relied on constant-segment primers, yielded TCR alpha and TCR beta cDNA libraries carrying sample barcodes and UMIs. MiXCR was run by TCRdb on the 5' RACE reads, yielding one entry per CDR3 protein. Here the sample spans 150,000 to 200,000 distinct CDR3 sequences, 11% being singletons. Notes on this clonotype: Antigen unknown.

Study results and caveats: Among clones peaking at day 37 in the second wave, SARS-CoV-2 specificity remained unconfirmed. The study found contracting CD4+ clones mainly in CM and EM and contracting CD8+ clones in EMRA. Pre-infection memory harbored some responding clones, suggesting cross-reactive memory joined.

The source material was PBMCs or a T cell subset sorted from them (not recorded which). The receptor's source is a man between 18 and 35 years old who had mild COVID-19 (a few samples of this study predate the infection). Cell type and time point are not known. The chain carries TRBV2 and TRBJ1-2; D perhaps matches TRBD1 (6 bases). CDR3 DNA: TGTGCCAGCAGTGGCACGGGGGCGCAGGGCTATGGCTACACCTTC. It encodes CASSGTGAQGYGYTF. Supplemented by reference TRBV2 and TRBJ1-2, the full variable domain reads EPEVTQTPSHQVTQMGQEVILRCVPISNHLYFYWYRQILGQKVEFLVSFYNNEISEKSEIFDDQFSVERPDGSNFTLKIRSTKLEDSAMYFCASSGTGAQGYGYTFGSGTRLTVV.